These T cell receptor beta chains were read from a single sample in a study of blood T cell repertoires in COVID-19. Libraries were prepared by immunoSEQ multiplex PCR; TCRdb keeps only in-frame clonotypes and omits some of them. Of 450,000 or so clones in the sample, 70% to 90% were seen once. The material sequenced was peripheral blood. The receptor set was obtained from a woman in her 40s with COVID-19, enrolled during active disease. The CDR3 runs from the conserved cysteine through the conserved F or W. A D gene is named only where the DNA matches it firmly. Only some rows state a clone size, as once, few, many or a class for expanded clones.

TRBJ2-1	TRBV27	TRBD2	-	TGTGCCAGCAGTGTTAGCGGGAGAGGTTTGGGGAATGAGCAGTTCTTC	CASSVSGRGLGNEQFF
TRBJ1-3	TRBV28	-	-	TGTGCCAGCAGTCCCAGGGTTATAGCTGGAAACACCATATATTTT	CASSPRVIAGNTIYF
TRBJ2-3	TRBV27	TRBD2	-	TGTGCCAGCAGCCACCCGAGCAGCGGGATCACAGATACGCAGTATTTT	CASSHPSSGITDTQYF
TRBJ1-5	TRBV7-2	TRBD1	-	TGTGCCAGCAGCTCGTCCGGGACAGCTCAGCCCCAGCATTTT	CASSSSGTAQPQHF
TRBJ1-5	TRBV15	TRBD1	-	TGTGCCACCAGTCCGGCGGGACAGGGGAGGCAGCCCCAGCATTTT	CATSPAGQGRQPQHF
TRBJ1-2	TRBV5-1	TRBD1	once	TGCGCCAGCAGCTTGGCGGTCGGACAGGGGGATGGCTACACCTTC	CASSLAVGQGDGYTF
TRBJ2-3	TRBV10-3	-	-	TGTGCCATCAGGGCGTGGGGCATCACAGATACGCAGTATTTT	CAIRAWGITDTQYF
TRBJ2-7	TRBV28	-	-	TGTGCCAGCGGAACGGGGTTCTACGAGCAGTACTTC	CASGTGFYEQYF
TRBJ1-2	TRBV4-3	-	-	TGCGCCAGCAGCCAAGGGGGCCCCGTAAGCGGCTACACCTTC	CASSQGGPVSGYTF
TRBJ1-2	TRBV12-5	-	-	TGTGCTAGTGGTTTGTTGGCAGGGAAACCTCCCGTCTATGGCTACACCTTC	CASGLLAGKPPVYGYTF
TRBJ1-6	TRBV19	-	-	TGTGCCAGCAGGGTGTCCTATAATTCACCCCTCCACTTT	CASRVSYNSPLHF
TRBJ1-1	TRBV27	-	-	TGTGCCAGCAGTTTTCTCGGGGGAACTGAAGCTTTCTTT	CASSFLGGTEAFF
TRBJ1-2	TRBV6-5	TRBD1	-	TGTGCCAGCAGCTCAGGGGGCGCCTATGGCTACACCTTC	CASSSGGAYGYTF
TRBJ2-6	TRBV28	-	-	TGTGCCAGCGTTTTGAGGGGCAGGGGCAACGCTGGGGCCAACGTCCTGACTTTC	CASVLRGRGNAGANVLTF
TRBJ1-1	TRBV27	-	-	TGTGCCAGCAGTCACATCGGGGGGGTCACTGAAGCTTTCTTT	CASSHIGGVTEAFF
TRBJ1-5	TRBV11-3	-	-	TGTGCCAGCAGCTTACCAGAGACAGGTGCAGACAATCAGCCCCAGCATTTT	CASSLPETGADNQPQHF
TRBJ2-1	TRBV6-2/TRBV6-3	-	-	TGTGCCAGCAGTTACGTCCTAGCCTCTTACAATGAGCAGTTCTTC	CASSYVLASYNEQFF